This T cell receptor (beta chain) appears in the sequencing data of a study of T cell repertoires in cytomegalovirus infection. There are a few counts of this clonotype. The target antigen is unknown. Study outcomes and limitations: Totalled public TCR beta family frequency picked out people who carried CMV plus the relevant HLA. It was HLA-C-restricted CMV-specific TCR beta clonotypes that dominated the response ex vivo.

TCRdb redid the calling of the reads with MiXCR, one entry per CDR3 protein. The data hold around 260,000 distinct CDR3 sequences, with around 9% observed a single time. V shed 3 bases and J shed 0 bases, with 8 bases lying between them. This CDR3 contains 14 residues. The germline gives CDR1 SGHVS, CDR2 FNYEAQ. This chain connects TRBV7-6 to TRBJ1-1; D is unresolved. The TCR originated in a human donor in good health (CMV status not recorded). Some clones in this sample may be carry-over from other donors' samples. The sequencing input was PBMCs. The CDR3 region is CASSFSEMNTEAFF. CDR3 bases: TGTGCCAGCAGCTTCAGTGAAATGAACACTGAAGCTTTCTTT.